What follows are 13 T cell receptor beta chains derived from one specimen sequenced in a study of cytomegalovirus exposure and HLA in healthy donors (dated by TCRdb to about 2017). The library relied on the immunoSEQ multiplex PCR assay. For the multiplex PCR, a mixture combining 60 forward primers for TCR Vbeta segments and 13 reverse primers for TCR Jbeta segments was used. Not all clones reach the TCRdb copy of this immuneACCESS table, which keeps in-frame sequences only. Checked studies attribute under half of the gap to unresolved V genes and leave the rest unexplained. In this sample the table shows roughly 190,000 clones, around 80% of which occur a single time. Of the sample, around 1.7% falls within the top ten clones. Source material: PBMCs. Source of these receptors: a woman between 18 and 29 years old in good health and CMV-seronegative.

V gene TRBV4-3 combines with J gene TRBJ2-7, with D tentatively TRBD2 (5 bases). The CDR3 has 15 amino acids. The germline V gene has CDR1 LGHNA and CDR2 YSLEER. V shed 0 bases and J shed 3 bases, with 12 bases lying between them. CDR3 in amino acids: CASSQDYRSDYEQYF. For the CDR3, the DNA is TGCGCCAGCAGCCAAGATTACCGTAGCGACTACGAGCAGTACTTC.

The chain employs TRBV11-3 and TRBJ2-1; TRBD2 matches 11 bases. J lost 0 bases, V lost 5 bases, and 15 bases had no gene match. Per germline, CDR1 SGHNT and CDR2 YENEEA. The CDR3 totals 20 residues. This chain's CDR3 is CASSRGGTSGSSSSYNEQFF. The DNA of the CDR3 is TGTGCCAGCAGCCGTGGGGGGACTAGCGGATCGAGTTCCTCCTACAATGAGCAGTTCTTC.

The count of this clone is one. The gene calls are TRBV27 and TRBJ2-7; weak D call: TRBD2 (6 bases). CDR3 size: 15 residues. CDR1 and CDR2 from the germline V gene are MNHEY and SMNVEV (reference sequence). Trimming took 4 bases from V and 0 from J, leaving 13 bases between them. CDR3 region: CASSSAAGNSYEQYF. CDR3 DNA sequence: TGTGCCAGCAGTTCAGCCGCGGGAAACTCCTACGAGCAGTACTTC.

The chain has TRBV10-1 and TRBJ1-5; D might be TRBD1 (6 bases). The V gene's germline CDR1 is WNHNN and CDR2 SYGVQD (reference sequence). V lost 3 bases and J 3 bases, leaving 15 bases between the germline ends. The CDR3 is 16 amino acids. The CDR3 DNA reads TGCGCCAGCAGTGAAGGTAAAGGGGGTAACAATCAGCCCCAGCATTTT. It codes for CASSEGKGGNNQPQHF.

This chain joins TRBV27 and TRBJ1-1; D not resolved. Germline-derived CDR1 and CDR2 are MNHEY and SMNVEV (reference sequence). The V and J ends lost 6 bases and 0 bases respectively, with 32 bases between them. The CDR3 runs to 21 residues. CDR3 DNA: TGTGCCAGCAGCCAGCAGCGCTGGCGGACGGACTCACCTTCTTTGAACACTGAAGCTTTCTTT. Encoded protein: CASSQQRWRTDSPSLNTEAFF.

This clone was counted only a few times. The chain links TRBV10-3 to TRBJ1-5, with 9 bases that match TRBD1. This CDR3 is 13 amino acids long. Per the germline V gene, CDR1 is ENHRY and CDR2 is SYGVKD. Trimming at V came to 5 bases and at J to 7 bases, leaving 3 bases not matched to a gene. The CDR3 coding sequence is TGTGCCATCAGTCGGACAGGGGAGCAGCCCCAGCATTTT. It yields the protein CAISRTGEQPQHF.

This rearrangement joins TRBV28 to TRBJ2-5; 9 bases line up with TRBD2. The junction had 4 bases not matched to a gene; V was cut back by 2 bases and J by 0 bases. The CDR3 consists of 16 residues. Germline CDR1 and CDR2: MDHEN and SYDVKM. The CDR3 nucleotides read TGTGCCAGCAGTTTAATCCCTAGCGGGAACCAAGAGACCCAGTACTTC. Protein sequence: CASSLIPSGNQETQYF.

The CDR3 nucleotides read TGTGCCAGCAGTTCGGGACTAGCGGGCTCCCAAGAGACCCAGTACTTC. Protein: CASSSGLAGSQETQYF. The rearrangement links TRBV27 to TRBJ2-5; 12 bases line up with TRBD2. V was clipped by 4 bases and J by 1 base; unmatched bases: 4. The CDR3 spans 16 residues. Germline CDR1 reads MNHEY; CDR2 reads SMNVEV (reference sequence).

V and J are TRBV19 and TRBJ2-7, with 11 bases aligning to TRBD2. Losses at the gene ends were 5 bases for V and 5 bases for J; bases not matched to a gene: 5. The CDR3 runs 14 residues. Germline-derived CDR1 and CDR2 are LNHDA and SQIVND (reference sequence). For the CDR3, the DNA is TGTGCCAGTAGTGTAGCGGGAGGGCCCCACGAGCAGTACTTC. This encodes CASSVAGGPHEQYF. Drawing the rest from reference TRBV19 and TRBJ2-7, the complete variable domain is DGGITQSPKYLFRKEGQNVTLSCEQNLNHDAMYWYRQDPGQGLRLIYYSQIVNDFQKGDIAEGYSVSREKKESFPLTVTSAQKNPTAFYLCASSVAGGPHEQYFGPGTRLTVT.

The chain's CDR3 is CASSLINSEAFF. CDR3 nucleotides: TGTGCCAGCAGCCTGATCAATAGTGAAGCTTTCTTT. The V call is TRBV7-9, the J call TRBJ1-1; D remains ambiguous. Trimming cost V 5 bases and J 7 bases, with 11 bases left between them. Germline lookup yields CDR1 SEHNR and CDR2 FQNEAQ (reference sequence). This CDR3 is 12 amino acids long.

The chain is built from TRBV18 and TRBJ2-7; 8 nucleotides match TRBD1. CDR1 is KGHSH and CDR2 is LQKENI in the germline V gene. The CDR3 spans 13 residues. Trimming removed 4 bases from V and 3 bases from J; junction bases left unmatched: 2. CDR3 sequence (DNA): TGTGCCAGCTCACGGGGACAGGACTACGAGCAGTACTTC. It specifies CASSRGQDYEQYF.

In DNA, the CDR3 is TGTGCCAGCAGCGTCAGGGGGAACTCTGGAAACACCATATATTTT. It is translated as CASSVRGNSGNTIYF. The gene calls are TRBV9 and TRBJ1-3, with TRBD1 identical over 7 bases. Losses at the gene ends were 2 bases for V and 0 bases for J; bases not matched to a gene: 2. The germline V gene has CDR1 SGDLS and CDR2 YYNGEE. The CDR3 sequence is 15 residues long.

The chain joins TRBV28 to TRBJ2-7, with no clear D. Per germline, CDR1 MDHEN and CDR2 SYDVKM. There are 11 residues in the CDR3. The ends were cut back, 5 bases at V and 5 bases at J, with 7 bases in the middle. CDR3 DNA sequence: TGTGCCAGCAGTCCTGCGAACGAGCAGTACTTC. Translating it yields CASSPANEQYF.